Listed here are 29 T cell receptor beta chains from one sample, sequenced in a study of blood T cell repertoires in COVID-19. TCRdb keeps only in-frame clones here, not all; method: immunoSEQ multiplex PCR. In the table there are about 220,000 clones, 82% of which are singletons. The sequenced sample consisted of PBMCs or T cells enriched from blood (not recorded which). These receptors were collected from an older woman who had recovered from COVID-19.

A note on this clone: Within the sample, other DNA sequences also encode this same CDR3. This chain connects TRBV18 to TRBJ2-2; D gene ambiguous. The germline V gene has CDR1 KGHSH and CDR2 LQKENI. This CDR3 has 14 amino acids. V gave up 2 bases and J gave up 3 bases, with 7 bases separating them. Written as DNA, the CDR3 is TGTGCCAGCTCACCAGACTCGGACACCGGGGAGCTGTTTTTT. Translating it yields CASSPDSDTGELFF.

The chain recombines TRBV19 with TRBJ1-1, with 12 bases lining up with TRBD1. The V gene end was trimmed by 6 bases and the J gene end by 3 bases; junction bases not matched to a gene: 8. The germline V gene encodes CDR1 LNHDA and CDR2 SQIVND (reference sequence). This CDR3 is 16 amino acids long. In nucleotides, the CDR3 is TGTGCCAGTAGAGAACTGGGACAGGGGGCGGACACTGAAGCTTTCTTT. Its translation: CASRELGQGADTEAFF.

The chain couples TRBV23-1 to TRBJ1-2; 9 nucleotides line up with TRBD1. TRBV23-1 has ORF status, its function being uncertain. V shed 2 bases and J 8 bases; nucleotides not matched to a gene: 12. This CDR3 is built from 16 residues. The CDR3 sequence is CASSQPDLTGGEGYTF. As DNA, the CDR3 is TGCGCCAGCAGTCAACCGGACTTGACAGGGGGAGAGGGCTACACCTTC.

This chain joins TRBV7-2 and TRBJ2-3, with D perhaps matching TRBD1 (5 bases). The germline gives CDR1 SGHTA, CDR2 FQGNSA. The CDR3 runs 13 residues. Deletions cut 4 bases from V and 7 bases from J, with 12 bases between. In nucleotides, the CDR3 is TGTGCCAGCAGCTCTGCGCAGGGATATACGCAGTATTTT. Encoded protein: CASSSAQGYTQYF.

The rearrangement links TRBV7-8 to TRBJ2-3, with 8 bases lining up with TRBD1. Germline V gives CDR1 SGHVS, CDR2 FQNEAQ. This CDR3 is 16 amino acids long. V lost 2 bases, J lost 4 bases, and 8 bases stayed unmatched. Written as DNA, the CDR3 is TGTGCCAGCAGCTTAACCGGGACAGGTCCGCCAGATACGCAGTATTTT. Translating gives CASSLTGTGPPDTQYF.

The chain couples TRBV5-8 to TRBJ2-1; TRBD1 agrees at 8 bases. Germline V gives CDR1 SGHTS, CDR2 YDEGEE. V trimming: 2 bases; J trimming: 8 bases; junction bases outside the gene matches: 9. CDR3 size: 15 residues. The CDR3 reads CASSFDRTQGDEQFF. The CDR3 DNA reads TGTGCCAGCAGCTTTGACAGGACACAGGGGGATGAGCAGTTCTTC.

This rearrangement joins TRBV7-9 to TRBJ2-7; the match to TRBD1 covers 8 bases. Germline trimming cut 4 bases from V and 2 bases from J; bases unmatched to any gene: 4. The CDR3 is 14 amino acids. Germline V gives CDR1 SEHNR, CDR2 FQNEAQ (reference sequence). The CDR3, as DNA: TGTGCCAGCAGCTCAGGACAGGGTCCCTACGAGCAGTACTTC. Protein sequence: CASSSGQGPYEQYF.

The genes are TRBV18 and TRBJ1-2, with 7 bases matching TRBD1. Trimming at V came to 4 bases and at J to 5 bases, leaving 7 bases not matched to a gene. The CDR3 is 14 amino acids. Germline V lookup: CDR1 KGHSH, CDR2 LQKENI. CDR3 nucleotides: TGTGCCAGCTCACAAGGGACAGAAATTTATGGCTACACCTTC. It encodes CASSQGTEIYGYTF.

This clone showed up just once. This chain connects TRBV5-1 to TRBJ2-2, with 7 nucleotides matching TRBD2. After removal of 0 bases from V and 0 bases from J, the junction contained 2 bases not matched to a gene. The CDR3 contains 16 residues. Germline CDR1 SGHRS, CDR2 YFSETQ. The CDR3 sequence: CASSLEGLSNTGELFF. The CDR3 DNA sequence: TGCGCCAGCAGCTTGGAGGGACTATCGAACACCGGGGAGCTGTTTTTT.

The gene calls are TRBV25-1 and TRBJ1-1; D not resolved. Trimming removed 5 bases from V and 11 bases from J, with 15 bases in between. Germline V gives CDR1 MGHDK, CDR2 SYGVNS. This CDR3 is 12 amino acids long. The chain's CDR3 is CASSSARESAFF. The CDR3 region has the DNA TGTGCCAGCAGTTCTGCCCGAGAATCGGCTTTCTTT.

This clone was found a few times. This chain connects TRBV4-2 to TRBJ1-3; TRBD1 aligns across 9 bases. J gave up 0 bases and V 3 bases, and 3 bases lay outside the gene matches. CDR1 is LGHNA and CDR2 is YNFKEQ in the germline V gene. This CDR3 is built from 16 residues. CDR3 bases: TGTGCCAGCAGCCAGGACAGGGGCCGCTCTGGAAACACCATATATTTT. Its protein is CASSQDRGRSGNTIYF.

V and J are TRBV3-1 (or the pseudogene TRBV3-2) and TRBJ2-2; maybe TRBD2 (6 bases). Germline V gives CDR1 LGHDT, CDR2 YNNKEL (reference sequence). Trimming pared 1 base from V and 7 bases from J, leaving 16 bases between. The CDR3 consists of 16 residues. The CDR3 here is CASSQGRGTYGGELFF. The CDR3, as DNA: TGTGCCAGCAGCCAAGGCCGGGGGACTTACGGCGGGGAGCTGTTTTTT.

This chain connects TRBV3-1 (or the pseudogene TRBV3-2) to TRBJ2-2, with TRBD1 as a possible D gene (6 bases). From germline, CDR1 is LGHDT and CDR2 YNNKEL (reference sequence). Trimming stripped 0 bases from V and 4 bases from J, with 12 bases between. This CDR3 comprises 16 residues. CDR3 coding DNA: TGTGCCAGCAGCCAAGACCCAGGGGTGGGCACCGGGGAGCTGTTTTTT. Translation gives CASSQDPGVGTGELFF.

This sequence joins TRBV5-1 and TRBJ1-2; perhaps TRBD1 as D (6 bases). V was clipped by 4 bases and J by 0 bases, with 16 bases between them. CDR1 and CDR2 from the germline V gene are SGHRS and YFSETQ. The CDR3 covers 16 residues. The CDR3 DNA is TGCGCCAGCAGCCCTAGCACAGGGAGAGCTAACTATGGCTACACCTTC. This sequence encodes CASSPSTGRANYGYTF.

The count of this clone is one. The V gene is TRBV15, the J gene TRBJ1-2; D remains ambiguous. V was clipped by 3 bases and J by 5 bases, with 7 bases between them. CDR1 LNHNV and CDR2 YYDKDF come from the germline V gene (reference sequence). The CDR3 loop spans 12 amino acids. DNA of the CDR3: TGTGCCACCAGCAGGTCCCTGTATGGCTACACCTTC. Its translation: CATSRSLYGYTF.

This rearrangement joins TRBV5-4 to TRBJ1-1; 8 nucleotides line up with TRBD1. The CDR3 has 15 amino acids. Germline V lookup: CDR1 SGHNT, CDR2 YYREEE (reference sequence). The junction had 7 bases not matched to a gene; V was cut back by 3 bases and J by 3 bases. In nucleotides, the CDR3 is TGTGCCAGCAGCTCCAGGGGGCGGGTGGACACTGAAGCTTTCTTT. Amino acid sequence: CASSSRGRVDTEAFF.

J is TRBJ1-1 and V is TRBV21-1; TRBD1, the D gene given by the table, was not confirmed from the DNA. TRBV21-1 is classified as a pseudogene. The length of the CDR3 is 12 residues. This CDR3 is CASQYSGTEAFF. DNA for the CDR3: TGTGCCAGCCAGTATTCAGGAACTGAAGCTTTCTTT.

This chain links TRBV10-1 with TRBJ1-1; D call uncertain. Germline CDR1 is WNHNN and CDR2 is SYGVQD (reference sequence). There are 13 residues in the CDR3. V was pared by 5 bases and J by 1 base, with 8 bases between. CDR3 bases: TGCGCCAGCAGTTTACATAAGAACACTGAAGCTTTCTTT. Translation gives CASSLHKNTEAFF.

This clone has only one observation. The gene calls are TRBV3-1 (or the pseudogene TRBV3-2) and TRBJ1-5, with D perhaps matching TRBD1 (5 bases). Germline V gene data show CDR1 as LGHDT and CDR2 as YNNKEL (reference sequence). Trimming took 0 bases from V and 11 from J, leaving 17 bases between them. This CDR3 is 15 amino acids long. CDR3 region: CASSQDPGLLRSQHF. The CDR3 DNA is TGTGCCAGCAGCCAAGACCCGGGACTCCTAAGGTCCCAGCATTTT.

This clone was detected ten times or more. V and J are TRBV6-2 or TRBV6-3 and TRBJ1-1; TRBD1 might be the D (5 bases). Trimming took 0 bases from V and 5 from J, leaving 16 bases between them. Per the germline V gene, CDR1 is MNHEY and CDR2 is SVGEGT. This CDR3 is built from 16 residues. The CDR3 reads CASSYSKLGVGTEAFF. CDR3 bases: TGTGCCAGCAGTTACTCGAAGCTAGGGGTTGGGACTGAAGCTTTCTTT.

The CDR3 is CASRENTGTVSYNEQFF. In DNA form, the CDR3 reads TGTGCCAGCAGGGAAAACACCGGGACAGTCTCCTACAATGAGCAGTTCTTC. V usage is TRBV2 and J usage is TRBJ2-1, with 7 bases that match TRBD1. The V and J ends lost 6 bases and 0 bases, in that order; junction bases with no gene match: 11. CDR1 and CDR2 from the germline V gene are SNHLY and FYNNEI. This CDR3 comprises 17 residues.

The rearrangement uses TRBV30 and TRBJ1-1, with D possibly TRBD1 on 5 matching bases. The germline V gene encodes CDR1 GTSNPN and CDR2 SVGIG (reference sequence). V was shortened by 2 bases and J by 5 bases, with 9 bases between the two germline ends. The CDR3 has 12 residues. The CDR3 DNA sequence: TGTGCCTGGAGTCGCGGGGGAACTGAAGCTTTCTTT. Protein: CAWSRGGTEAFF.

The gene calls are TRBV5-4 and TRBJ2-1, with TRBD2 as a possible D gene (7 bases). Germline V gene data show CDR1 as SGHNT and CDR2 as YYREEE (reference sequence). Trimming pared 0 bases from V and 7 bases from J, leaving 11 bases between. This CDR3 is built from 14 residues. The chain's CDR3 is CASSLGGRGNEQFF. The CDR3 DNA reads as TGTGCCAGCAGCTTGGGGGGGAGGGGGAATGAGCAGTTCTTC.

This chain links TRBV7-9 with TRBJ2-3, with no clear D. Trimming pared 3 bases from V and 6 bases from J, leaving 7 bases between. The germline V gene has CDR1 SEHNR and CDR2 FQNEAQ (reference sequence). The CDR3 has 12 amino acids. The CDR3 DNA is TGTGCCAGCAGCTTGGTTCGGGATACGCAGTATTTT. Translating it yields CASSLVRDTQYF.

J is TRBJ1-2 and V is TRBV5-1, with unresolved D. Trimming stripped 1 base from V and 1 base from J, with 8 bases between. The CDR3 is made up of 14 amino acids. Germline V lookup: CDR1 SGHRS, CDR2 YFSETQ. The CDR3 is CASSLWAVNYGYTF. For the CDR3, the DNA is TGCGCCAGCAGCTTGTGGGCCGTTAACTATGGCTACACCTTC.

The chain recombines TRBV11-2 with TRBJ1-6; D gene unclear. This CDR3 spans 13 amino acids. Trimming left V 5 bases short and J 3 bases short, with 5 bases between. Germline assignment: CDR1 SGHAT and CDR2 FQNNGV. The CDR3 coding sequence is TGTGCCAGCAGCCAGGTCTATAATTCACCCCTCCACTTT. It encodes CASSQVYNSPLHF.

Regarding this clone: Other DNA sequences in the sample encode the same CDR3. The chain joins TRBV12-3 or TRBV12-4 to TRBJ2-3; D unresolved. V lost 3 bases and J 4 bases, leaving 8 bases between the germline ends. This CDR3 comprises 13 residues. CDR3 loop: CASSFRGADTQYF. As DNA, the CDR3 is TGTGCCAGCAGTTTCCGTGGAGCAGATACGCAGTATTTT.

This clone was seen a single time. The rearrangement uses TRBV5-1 and TRBJ1-3, with D uncertain. The germline V and J ends were trimmed by 2 bases and 0 bases, with 12 bases remaining between them. Per the germline V gene, CDR1 is SGHRS and CDR2 is YFSETQ. The CDR3 contains 16 residues. CDR3 in amino acids: CASSFDLGLSGNTIYF. CDR3 nucleotide sequence: TGCGCCAGCAGCTTCGACTTAGGACTCTCTGGAAACACCATATATTTT.

This chain connects TRBV27 to TRBJ2-7, with D maybe TRBD1 (6 bases). The CDR3 runs 13 residues. V lost 2 bases to trimming and J lost 5 bases, with 10 bases between them. The germline gives CDR1 MNHEY, CDR2 SMNVEV (reference sequence). The DNA of the CDR3 is TGTGCCAGCAGTTTAAACAGGGTACACGAGCAGTACTTC. Protein sequence: CASSLNRVHEQYF.